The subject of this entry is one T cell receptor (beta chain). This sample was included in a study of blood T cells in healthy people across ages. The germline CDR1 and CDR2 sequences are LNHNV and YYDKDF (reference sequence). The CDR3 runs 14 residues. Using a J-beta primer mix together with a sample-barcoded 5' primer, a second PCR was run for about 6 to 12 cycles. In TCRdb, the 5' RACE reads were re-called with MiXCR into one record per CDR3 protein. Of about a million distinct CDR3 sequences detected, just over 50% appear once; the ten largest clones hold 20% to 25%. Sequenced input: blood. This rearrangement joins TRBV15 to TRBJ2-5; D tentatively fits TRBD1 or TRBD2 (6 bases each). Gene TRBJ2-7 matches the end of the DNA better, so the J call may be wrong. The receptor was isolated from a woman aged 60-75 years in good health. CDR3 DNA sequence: TGTGCCACCAGCATACGGGGGCCAAACTACGAGCAGTACTTC. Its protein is CATSIRGPNYEQYF.